The 26 T cell receptor beta chains given below trace back to one sample, sequenced in a study of T-cell memory formation after mild COVID-19. TCRdb reprocessed the 5' RACE reads via MiXCR and lists one record per CDR3 protein. The sample has some 490,000 distinct CDR3 sequences, over 15% seen once. The sample consisted of PBMCs or a T cell subset sorted from them (not recorded which). These receptors all stem from an adult woman who had mild COVID-19 (a few samples of this study predate the infection). Cell type and time point are not known.

J is TRBJ2-7 and V is TRBV7-3, with D perhaps TRBD1 or TRBD2 (5 bases each). The CDR3 spans 15 residues. CDR1 is SGHTA, CDR2 FQGTGA, per germline. V shed 1 base and J shed 3 bases, with 13 bases lying between them. Here the CDR3 reads CASSLNGAGLYEQYF. The CDR3 DNA reads as TGTGCCAGCAGCTTAAACGGGGCGGGCCTCTACGAGCAGTACTTC.

The genes are TRBV11-2 and TRBJ2-1; D is unclear. The V and J ends lost 5 bases and 12 bases respectively, with 14 bases between them. CDR1 is SGHAT and CDR2 is FQNNGV in the germline V gene. The CDR3 has 12 residues. CDR3 sequence reads: CASSPYGGGQFF. CDR3 nucleotides: TGTGCCAGCAGCCCTTACGGCGGTGGGCAGTTCTTC. Combining the CDR3 with reference TRBV11-2 and TRBJ2-1 gives the whole variable domain EAGVAQSPRYKIIEKRQSVAFWCNPISGHATLYWYQQILGQGPKLLIQFQNNGVVDDSQLPKDRFSAERLKGVDSTLKIQPAKLEDSAVYLCASSPYGGGQFFGPGTRLTVL.

There are many counts of this clonotype. This chain links TRBV4-1 with TRBJ2-1; D is perhaps TRBD2 (6 bases). This CDR3 spans 16 amino acids. The V end lost 0 bases, the J end lost 2 bases, and 11 bases lay between the germline ends. Germline V lookup: CDR1 MGHRA, CDR2 YSYEKL. The CDR3 loop reads CASSQDPSAPYNEQFF. DNA of the CDR3: TGCGCCAGCAGCCAAGATCCTAGCGCACCCTACAATGAGCAGTTCTTC.

In this sample, this clonotype turned up a few times. V and J are TRBV6-2 or TRBV6-3 and TRBJ2-7; tentative D call: TRBD2 (6 bases). Trimming removed 6 bases at V and 0 bases at J, with 12 bases between. This CDR3 comprises 14 residues. The germline gives CDR1 MNHEY, CDR2 SVGEGT. The CDR3 nucleotides are TGTGCCAGCAGGCGGACTATCAGCTCCTACGAGCAGTACTTC. This encodes CASRRTISSYEQYF.

This clonotype was detected only a few times. The chain carries TRBV5-1 and TRBJ1-4; no definite D call. Germline loops: CDR1 SGHRS, CDR2 YFSETQ. The CDR3 extends over 15 amino acids. Trimming removed 3 bases from V and 0 bases from J, with 9 bases in between. The CDR3 loop is CASSSFGSTNEKLFF. In nucleotides, the CDR3 is TGCGCCAGCAGCTCGTTCGGTTCAACTAATGAAAAACTGTTTTTT.

Notes on this clonotype: Its ends do not fully match the called genes, so a read error is possible. The CDR3 region has the DNA TGTGCCAGCAGCTCGACTAGCGGGATGTACAAGGAGCAGTTCTTC. This codes for CASSSTSGMYKEQFF. This rearrangement joins TRBV7-2 to TRBJ2-1, with 11 nucleotides matching TRBD2. The germline CDR1 and CDR2 sequences are SGHTA and FQGNSA. The CDR3 extends over 15 amino acids.

The rearrangement uses TRBV7-2 and TRBJ2-5; D is unclear. Germline-derived CDR1 and CDR2 are SGHTA and FQGNSA. Trimming took 5 bases from V and 0 from J, leaving 13 bases between them. This CDR3 spans 15 amino acids. Written as DNA, the CDR3 is TGTGCCAGCAGCCACGCCCCTCTGTACCAAGAGACCCAGTACTTC. It is translated as CASSHAPLYQETQYF. Complete variable domain (other parts from reference TRBV7-2 and TRBJ2-5): GAGVSQSPSNKVTEKGKDVELRCDPISGHTALYWYRQSLGQGLEFLIYFQGNSAPDKSGLPSDRFSAERTGGSVSTLTIQRTQQEDSAVYLCASSHAPLYQETQYFGPGTRLLVL.

This chain uses TRBV3-1 with TRBJ2-1; 8 bases line up with TRBD1. Germline CDR1 LGHDT, CDR2 YNNKEL (reference sequence). The V segment lost 0 bases and the J segment 6 bases; nucleotides outside the gene matches: 13. CDR3 length equals 18 residues. CDR3: CASSQDPPWDRPPNEQFF. In nucleotides, the CDR3 is TGTGCCAGCAGCCAAGATCCCCCATGGGACAGGCCCCCCAATGAGCAGTTCTTC.

This clonotype occurred a few times. The gene calls are TRBV7-2 and TRBJ2-7, with 11 nucleotides matching TRBD2. The CDR3 has 15 residues. Unmatched junction bases numbered 6, after V lost 4 bases and J lost 4 bases. Germline lookup yields CDR1 SGHTA and CDR2 FQGNSA. CDR3 residues: CASSSTSGSWYEQYF. CDR3 coding DNA: TGTGCCAGCAGCTCCACTAGCGGGAGTTGGTACGAGCAGTACTTC.

The chain recombines TRBV3-1 with TRBJ1-1, with TRBD1 as a possible D gene (5 bases). Germline loops: CDR1 LGHDT, CDR2 YNNKEL (reference sequence). V was shortened by 4 bases and J by 4 bases, with 13 bases between the two germline ends. The length of the CDR3 is 14 residues. As DNA, the CDR3 is TGTGCCAGCAGCCCCTCGTGGGGGAGCACTGAAGCTTTCTTT. It is translated as CASSPSWGSTEAFF.

The rearrangement links TRBV6-6 to TRBJ1-2; D is possibly TRBD1 (5 bases). Germline CDR1 and CDR2: MNHNY and SVGAGI (reference sequence). The CDR3 runs to 18 residues. The V gene lost 5 bases and the J gene lost 3 bases, with 25 bases spanning the gap. CDR3 in DNA: TGTGCCAGCAGTATACCTAAGGTGGCGGGGGACGGCGACTATGGCTACACCTTC. Residues: CASSIPKVAGDGDYGYTF.

This clonotype was recorded a few times. This chain joins TRBV4-3 and TRBJ2-7, with 7 bases fitting TRBD2. Germline CDR1 is LGHNA and CDR2 is YSLEER. The CDR3 is 15 residues long. J was trimmed by 3 bases and V by 0 bases; bases with no gene match: 5. CDR3 nucleotide sequence: TGCGCCAGCAGCCAAGAGGCCAGGGAGGGCTACGAGCAGTACTTC. Its protein is CASSQEAREGYEQYF.

This rearrangement joins TRBV6-5 to TRBJ2-7; 16 bases are a match to TRBD2. Germline values: CDR1 MNHEY, CDR2 SVGAGI. This CDR3 contains 19 residues. The ends lost 4 bases at V and 4 bases at J; junction bases unmatched: 13. The CDR3 reads CASSSSGGTSGRASYEQYF. The CDR3 DNA is TGTGCCAGCAGTTCTAGTGGGGGGACTAGCGGGAGGGCCTCGTACGAGCAGTACTTC.

This clonotype has a handful of counts. The chain uses TRBV4-3 and TRBJ2-5; D not certain. CDR1 and CDR2 (germline): LGHNA, YSLEER. The ends were cut back, 3 bases at V and 2 bases at J, with 13 bases in the middle. This CDR3 comprises 15 residues. CDR3 DNA sequence: TGCGCCAGCAGCCAGAATAATTGGGGACAAGAGACCCAGTACTTC. Translated, it gives CASSQNNWGQETQYF.

V and J are TRBV6-6 and TRBJ1-5, with TRBD1 identical over 7 bases. The V and J ends lost 5 bases and 1 base, in that order; junction bases with no gene match: 8. In germline, CDR1 is MNHNY, CDR2 SVGAGI (reference sequence). The CDR3 sequence is 16 residues long. CDR3 amino acids: CASSPTGAGSNQPQHF. Written as DNA, the CDR3 is TGTGCCAGCAGTCCCACAGGGGCGGGGAGCAATCAGCCCCAGCATTTT.

This chain joins TRBV5-6 and TRBJ1-2; no clear D. The V and J ends lost 5 bases and 1 base respectively, with 18 bases between them. Germline loops: CDR1 SGHDT, CDR2 YYEEEE. The CDR3 length is 16 residues. CDR3 DNA: TGTGCCAGCAGGACCCCGCCGGGAGCGATTAACTATGGCTACACCTTC. It yields the protein CASRTPPGAINYGYTF.

V gene TRBV10-3 combines with J gene TRBJ2-5; no reliable D call. Trimming stripped 4 bases from V and 5 bases from J, with 20 bases between. Germline V lookup: CDR1 ENHRY, CDR2 SYGVKD. The CDR3 has 16 amino acids. CDR3 bases: TGTGCCATCAGTGGTTCAGGCCCTACCGGATTGGAGACCCAGTACTTC. Translating it yields CAISGSGPTGLETQYF.

This clonotype was seen ten or more times. The chain couples TRBV7-8 to TRBJ2-7, with D maybe TRBD2 (5 bases). The V and J ends lost 3 bases and 4 bases respectively, with 10 bases between them. The CDR3 is 13 amino acids. Germline assignment: CDR1 SGHVS and CDR2 FQNEAQ. CDR3 DNA sequence: TGTGCCAGCAGCTTTGGGGAGATTTACGAGCAGTACTTC. It is translated as CASSFGEIYEQYF.

This chain connects TRBV7-6 to TRBJ2-1; D gene ambiguous. Germline-derived CDR1 and CDR2 are SGHVS and FNYEAQ. The CDR3 is made up of 12 amino acids. The V gene lost 4 bases and the J gene lost 9 bases, with 10 bases spanning the gap. In nucleotides, the CDR3 is TGTGCCAGCAGCTCCCTCGGGCGTGAGCAGTTCTTC. The encoded protein is CASSSLGREQFF.

V usage is TRBV7-2 and J usage is TRBJ2-5; D not certain. From germline, CDR1 is SGHTA and CDR2 FQGNSA. The CDR3 is made up of 13 amino acids. V lost 4 bases and J lost 3, with 9 bases in between. The CDR3 nucleotides read TGTGCCAGCAGCTCGCCGACGAAAGAGACCCAGTACTTC. Translated: CASSSPTKETQYF.

The chain employs TRBV25-1 and TRBJ2-7, with a possible D match to TRBD2 (5 bases). CDR1 and CDR2 from the germline V gene are MGHDK and SYGVNS. V was trimmed by 2 bases and J by 0 bases, leaving 11 bases between them. The CDR3 totals 15 residues. The CDR3 DNA reads as TGTGCCAGCAGTGAAAAAGAGGGTAGCTCCTACGAGCAGTACTTC. This sequence encodes CASSEKEGSSYEQYF.

In its sample, this clonotype was seen a few times. V is TRBV4-1 and J is TRBJ2-3, with 7 nucleotides matching TRBD2. CDR1 and CDR2 (germline): MGHRA, YSYEKL. Trimming took 4 bases from V and 0 from J; bases not matched to a gene: 7. The CDR3 length is 16 residues. CDR3 protein: CASSRLWGGSTDTQYF. For the CDR3, the DNA is TGCGCCAGCAGCCGCCTCTGGGGGGGGAGCACAGATACGCAGTATTTT.

This clonotype occurred once. This chain links TRBV30 with TRBJ2-5; no firm D call. Per germline, CDR1 GTSNPN and CDR2 SVGIG (reference sequence). CDR3 size: 14 residues. Trimming stripped 3 bases from V and 5 bases from J, with 16 bases between. CDR3 loop: CAWSLPKNGETQYF. The CDR3 coding sequence is TGTGCCTGGAGCCTTCCTAAAAATGGGGAGACCCAGTACTTC.

A few counts support this clonotype. CDR3 nucleotides: TGCAGCGCCCGTAAACAACAGGGCTACAATGAGCAGTTCTTC. Its translation is CSARKQQGYNEQFF. The chain couples TRBV29-1 to TRBJ2-1; D may be TRBD1 (6 bases). This CDR3 is 14 amino acids long. The germline CDR1 and CDR2 sequences are SQVTM and ANQGSEA. The V end lost 7 bases, the J end lost 3 bases, and 16 bases lay between the germline ends.

The sample holds a few counts of this clonotype. J is TRBJ2-2 and V is TRBV20-1; 13 positions match TRBD2. Germline trimming cut 6 bases from V and 6 bases from J; bases unmatched to any gene: 7. The CDR3 runs to 15 residues. CDR1 DFQATT and CDR2 SNEGSKA come from the germline V gene (reference sequence). The CDR3 loop reads CSAALAGGPSGELFF. DNA of the CDR3: TGCAGTGCAGCACTAGCGGGAGGGCCTTCCGGGGAGCTGTTTTTT.

V is TRBV3-1 and J is TRBJ1-2; D gene unclear. Germline CDR1 and CDR2: LGHDT and YNNKEL (reference sequence). The CDR3 length is 16 residues. The V end was cut by 0 bases, the J end by 4 bases, with 15 bases between. CDR3 sequence reads: CASSQDLAATPYGYTF. CDR3 DNA: TGTGCCAGCAGCCAAGATCTAGCAGCGACCCCCTATGGCTACACCTTC.